The present TCR beta chain was sequenced within a study of blood T cells in healthy people across ages. Findings and limits, study-wide: Samples with more naive T cells showed higher observed beta diversity. Roughly linear age-related decline in beta diversity appeared, significant by age about 40.

Next came a second PCR, run for about 7 to 11 cycles, which used a sample-barcoded 5' primer along with a J-beta primer mix. Using its own MiXCR run on the 5' RACE reads, TCRdb lists one record per CDR3 protein. The sample includes 850,000 to 1,000,000 distinct CDR3 sequences, under 50% of them seen just once. This clonotype was seen only a few times. The antigen is not known. CDR3 size: 13 residues. V trimming: 5 bases; J trimming: 11 bases; junction bases outside the gene matches: 6. The V gene's germline CDR1 is MNHEY and CDR2 SVGAGI. The V and J genes are TRBV6-5 and TRBJ2-3, with 11 bases fitting TRBD2. This receptor was taken from a man aged 25-45 years in good health. The sequenced sample consisted of blood. The CDR3 region has the DNA TGTGCCAGCAGTCCCACTAGCGGGGGAATGCAGTATTTT. It translates to CASSPTSGGMQYF.